Below are 6 T cell receptor beta chains sequenced from a single sample in a study of blood T cell repertoires in COVID-19. The protocol was immunoSEQ multiplex PCR, while the TCRdb copy is restricted to in-frame clones and leaves out a portion. The sample consists of about 74,000 clones, more than 75% of them appearing once. Specimen: peripheral blood. The receptors were gathered from a human donor in a cohort sampled during active COVID-19.

This clone has a handful of counts. The rearrangement links TRBV5-1 to TRBJ2-3, with 7 bases aligning to TRBD1. Germline-derived CDR1 and CDR2 are SGHRS and YFSETQ. The V segment lost 2 bases and the J segment 0 bases; nucleotides outside the gene matches: 18. The CDR3 runs to 20 residues. CDR3 sequence reads: CASSFTPKDPGGKSTDTQYF. CDR3 in DNA: TGCGCCAGCAGCTTCACCCCCAAGGACCCAGGGGGTAAGAGCACAGATACGCAGTATTTT.

The rearrangement joins TRBV19 to TRBJ1-1; D is possibly TRBD1 (6 bases). V was shortened by 3 bases and J by 0 bases, with 8 bases between the two germline ends. The CDR3 loop spans 14 amino acids. From germline, CDR1 is LNHDA and CDR2 SQIVND (reference sequence). The CDR3 loop is CASSINRVNTEAFF. The CDR3 nucleotides are TGTGCCAGTAGTATCAACAGGGTGAACACTGAAGCTTTCTTT. Drawing the rest from reference TRBV19 and TRBJ1-1, the complete variable domain is DGGITQSPKYLFRKEGQNVTLSCEQNLNHDAMYWYRQDPGQGLRLIYYSQIVNDFQKGDIAEGYSVSREKKESFPLTVTSAQKNPTAFYLCASSINRVNTEAFFGQGTRLTVV.

The rearrangement links TRBV25-1 to TRBJ1-1; D is perhaps TRBD1 (5 bases). The length of the CDR3 is 13 residues. The germline gives CDR1 MGHDK, CDR2 SYGVNS. With 6 bases removed from V and 1 base from J, the gap between germline ends came to 9 bases. CDR3 in amino acids: CASSMGGNTEAFF. CDR3 DNA: TGTGCCAGCAGCATGGGGGGGAACACTGAAGCTTTCTTT.

V usage is TRBV3-1 (or the pseudogene TRBV3-2) and J usage is TRBJ1-5; D remains unclear. V was clipped by 0 bases and J by 6 bases, with 21 bases between them. Germline CDR1 reads LGHDT; CDR2 reads YNNKEL (reference sequence). The CDR3 contains 18 residues. The CDR3 sequence: CASSQDSIWWQAGQPQHF. CDR3 in DNA: TGTGCCAGCAGCCAAGATTCGATCTGGTGGCAGGCTGGTCAGCCCCAGCATTTT.

J is TRBJ2-7 and V is TRBV4-3, with 12 bases identical to TRBD2. The germline V gene has CDR1 LGHNA and CDR2 YSLEER. Trimming took 2 bases from V and 0 from J; bases not matched to a gene: 11. This CDR3 has 19 amino acids. Here the CDR3 DNA reads TGCGCCAGCAGCCAAAGAGTTTCTGGGACTAGCGGGTTCTCCTACGAGCAGTACTTC. This sequence encodes CASSQRVSGTSGFSYEQYF.

The chain has TRBV6-5 and TRBJ2-7; TRBD1 aligns across 9 bases. V was clipped by 4 bases and J by 4 bases; unmatched bases: 8. Germline CDR1 is MNHEY and CDR2 is SVGAGI. The CDR3 extends over 15 amino acids. This CDR3 is CASSSTGTGPYEQYF. The CDR3 DNA follows: TGTGCCAGCAGTTCCACCGGGACAGGGCCTTACGAGCAGTACTTC.